The T cell receptor (beta chain) under discussion was sequenced for a study of blood T cells in healthy people across ages. Study-level findings and limits: Unsorted PBMCs prevented conclusive naive versus antigen-experienced comparison. Older individuals had lower TCR beta diversity per million T cells (the decline was roughly linear). Both higher diversity and more naive CD4+ cells marked long-lived donors when set against aged donors.

PCR was performed a second time for roughly 7 to 11 cycles using a sample-barcoded 5' primer and a J-beta primer mix. MiXCR, run by TCRdb on the 5' RACE reads, gives a single entry per CDR3 protein. The table records around 780,000 distinct CDR3 sequences, around three fifths of them present only once. Germline V CDR1 and CDR2: SGHTA, FQGNSA. Deletions cut 5 bases from V and 7 bases from J, with 17 bases between. The CDR3 contains 14 residues. On this clonotype itself: Its antigen is unknown.

Isolation per sample recovered at least 6.5 million PBMCs. The sequencing input was blood. This TCR came from a middle-aged man in good health. The genes are TRBV7-2 and TRBJ2-5, with D perhaps assigned TRBD1 or TRBD2 (6 bases each). CDR3 sequence (DNA): TGTGCCAGCAGCCTAGAGGGGGGACGTGGGACCCAGTACTTC. Translating gives CASSLEGGRGTQYF. The full variable domain, its missing parts supplied by reference TRBV7-2 and TRBJ2-5, is GAGVSQSPSNKVTEKGKDVELRCDPISGHTALYWYRQSLGQGLEFLIYFQGNSAPDKSGLPSDRFSAERTGGSVSTLTIQRTQQEDSAVYLCASSLEGGRGTQYFGPGTRLLVL.